The table lists the clone carrying this T cell receptor beta chain with a few counts. The data derive from a study of T cells in Graves' hyperthyroidism and ophthalmopathy. Clinical symptoms, serum thyroxine and TRAb, thyroid ultrasound and orbital computed tomography together formed the diagnostic basis. Germline CDR1 and CDR2: LNHDA and SQIVND (reference sequence). CDR3 size: 14 residues. V dropped 3 bases and J dropped 2 bases, with 11 bases sitting between them. RNA transcripts served as the template for amplifying TCR beta CDR3 regions. TCR CDR3 underwent first-round RT-PCR with the HTBI primer set. TCRdb re-analysed the multiplex PCR reads in MiXCR, keeping a single row per CDR3 protein. This sample yields 500,000 to 650,000 distinct CDR3 sequences, of which less than 15% are seen a single time; about 15% belongs to the top ten.

The clonotype was recovered from a woman aged 40 to 55 with Graves' hyperthyroidism. The chain recombines TRBV19 with TRBJ2-7; D not resolved. The sequencing sample was made of blood. CDR3 residues: CASSINRNTYEQYF. CDR3 nucleotides: TGTGCCAGTAGTATTAACCGAAATACCTACGAGCAGTACTTC.